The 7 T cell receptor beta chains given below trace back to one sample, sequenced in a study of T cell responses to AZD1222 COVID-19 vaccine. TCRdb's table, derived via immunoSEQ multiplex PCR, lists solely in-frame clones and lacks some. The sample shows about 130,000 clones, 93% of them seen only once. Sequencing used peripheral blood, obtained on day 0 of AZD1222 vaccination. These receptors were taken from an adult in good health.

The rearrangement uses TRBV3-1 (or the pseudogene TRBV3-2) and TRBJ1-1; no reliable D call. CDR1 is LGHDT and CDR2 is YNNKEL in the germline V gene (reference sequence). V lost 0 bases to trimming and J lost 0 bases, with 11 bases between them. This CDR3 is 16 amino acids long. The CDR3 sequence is CASSQDHRVLNTEAFF. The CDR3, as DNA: TGTGCCAGCAGCCAAGATCACCGGGTTTTGAACACTGAAGCTTTCTTT.

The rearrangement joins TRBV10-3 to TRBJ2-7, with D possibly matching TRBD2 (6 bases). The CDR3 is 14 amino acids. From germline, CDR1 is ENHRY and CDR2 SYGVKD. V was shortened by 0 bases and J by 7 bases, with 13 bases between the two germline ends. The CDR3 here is CAISESTGVTEQYF. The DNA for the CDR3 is TGTGCCATCAGTGAGTCGACGGGAGTTACAGAGCAGTACTTC.

CDR3 DNA: TGCGCCAGCAGCCAGGTACAGGGTTCGTCCTACGAGCAGTACTTC. Amino acid sequence: CASSQVQGSSYEQYF. The rearrangement links TRBV4-1 to TRBJ2-7; TRBD1 might be the D (6 bases). Germline values: CDR1 MGHRA, CDR2 YSYEKL. V gave up 3 bases and J gave up 1 base, with 13 bases separating them. The CDR3 extends over 15 amino acids.

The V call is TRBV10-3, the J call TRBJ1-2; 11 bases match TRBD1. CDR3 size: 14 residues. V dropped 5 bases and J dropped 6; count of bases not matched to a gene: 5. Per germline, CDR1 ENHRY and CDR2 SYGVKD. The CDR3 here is CAISQRDRGNGYTF. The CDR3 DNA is TGTGCCATCAGTCAAAGGGACAGGGGGAATGGCTACACCTTC.

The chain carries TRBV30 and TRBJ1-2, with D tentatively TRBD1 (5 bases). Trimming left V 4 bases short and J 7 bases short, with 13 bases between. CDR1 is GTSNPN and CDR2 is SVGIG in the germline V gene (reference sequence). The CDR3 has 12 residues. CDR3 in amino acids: CAWTFQGSGYTF. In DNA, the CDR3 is TGTGCCTGGACCTTTCAGGGCTCTGGCTACACCTTC.

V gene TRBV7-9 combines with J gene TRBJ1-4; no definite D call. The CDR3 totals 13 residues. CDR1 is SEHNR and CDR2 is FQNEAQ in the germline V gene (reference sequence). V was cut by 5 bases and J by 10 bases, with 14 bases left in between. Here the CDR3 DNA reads TGTGCCAGCAGCCGGACGGACTTGGGAAAACTGTTTTTT. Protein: CASSRTDLGKLFF.

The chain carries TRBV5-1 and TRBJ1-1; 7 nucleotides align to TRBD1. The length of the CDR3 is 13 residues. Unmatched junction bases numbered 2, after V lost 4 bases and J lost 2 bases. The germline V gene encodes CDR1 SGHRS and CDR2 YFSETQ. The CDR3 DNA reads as TGCGCCAGCAGCGGGACAGCAAACACTGAAGCTTTCTTT. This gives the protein CASSGTANTEAFF.